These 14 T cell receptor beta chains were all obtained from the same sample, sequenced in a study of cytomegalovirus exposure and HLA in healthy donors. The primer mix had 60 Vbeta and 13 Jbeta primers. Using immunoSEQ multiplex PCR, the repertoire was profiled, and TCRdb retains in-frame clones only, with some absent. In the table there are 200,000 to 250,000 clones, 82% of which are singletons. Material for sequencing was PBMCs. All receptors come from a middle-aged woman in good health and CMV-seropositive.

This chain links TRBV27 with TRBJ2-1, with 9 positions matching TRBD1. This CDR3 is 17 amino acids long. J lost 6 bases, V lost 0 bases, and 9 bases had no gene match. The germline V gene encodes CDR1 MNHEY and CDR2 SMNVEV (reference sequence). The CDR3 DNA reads TGTGCCAGCAGTTTATCGTCCGGGACAGGGTACGGCAATGAGCAGTTCTTC. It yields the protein CASSLSSGTGYGNEQFF.

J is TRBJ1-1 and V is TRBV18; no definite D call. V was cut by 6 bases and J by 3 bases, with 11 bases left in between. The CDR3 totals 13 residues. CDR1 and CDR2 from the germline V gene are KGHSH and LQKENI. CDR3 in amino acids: CASSPNGDTEAFF. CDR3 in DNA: TGTGCCAGCTCTCCGAACGGGGACACTGAAGCTTTCTTT.

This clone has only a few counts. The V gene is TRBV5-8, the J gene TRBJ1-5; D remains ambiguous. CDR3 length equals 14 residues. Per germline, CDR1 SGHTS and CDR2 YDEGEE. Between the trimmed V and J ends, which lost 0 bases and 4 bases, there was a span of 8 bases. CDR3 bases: TGTGCCAGCAGCTTGGAACAGCCAAATCAGCCCCAGCATTTT. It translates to CASSLEQPNQPQHF.

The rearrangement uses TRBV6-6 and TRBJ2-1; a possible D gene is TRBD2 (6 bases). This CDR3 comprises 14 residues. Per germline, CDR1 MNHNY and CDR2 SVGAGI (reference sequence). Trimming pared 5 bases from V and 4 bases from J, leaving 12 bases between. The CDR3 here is CASSPGTSYNEQFF. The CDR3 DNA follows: TGTGCCAGCAGTCCGGGGACTTCTTACAATGAGCAGTTCTTC.

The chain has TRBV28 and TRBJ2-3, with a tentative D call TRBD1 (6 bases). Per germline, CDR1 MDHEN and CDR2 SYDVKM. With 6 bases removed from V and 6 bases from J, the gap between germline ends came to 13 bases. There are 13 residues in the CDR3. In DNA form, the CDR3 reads TGTGCCAGCAGAGGTGGGACATGGGATACGCAGTATTTT. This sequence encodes CASRGGTWDTQYF.

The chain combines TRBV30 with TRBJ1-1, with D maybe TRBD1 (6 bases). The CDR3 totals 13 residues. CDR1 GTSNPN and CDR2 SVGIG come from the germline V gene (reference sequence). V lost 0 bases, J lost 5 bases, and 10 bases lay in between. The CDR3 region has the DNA TGTGCCTGGAGTGTAGAGGGGGGGACTGAAGCTTTCTTT. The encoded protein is CAWSVEGGTEAFF.

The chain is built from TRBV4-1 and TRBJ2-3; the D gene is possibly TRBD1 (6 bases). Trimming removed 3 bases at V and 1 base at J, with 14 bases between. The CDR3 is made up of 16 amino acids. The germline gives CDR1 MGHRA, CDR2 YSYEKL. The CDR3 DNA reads TGCGCCAGCAGCCATACGACAGGAACTGGCACAGATACGCAGTATTTT. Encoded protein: CASSHTTGTGTDTQYF.

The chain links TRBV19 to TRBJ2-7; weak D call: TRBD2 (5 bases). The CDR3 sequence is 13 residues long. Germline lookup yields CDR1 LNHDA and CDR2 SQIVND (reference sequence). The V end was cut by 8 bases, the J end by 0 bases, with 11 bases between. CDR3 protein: CASGGRSSYEQYF. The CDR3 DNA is TGTGCCAGTGGAGGCAGGTCCTCCTACGAGCAGTACTTC.

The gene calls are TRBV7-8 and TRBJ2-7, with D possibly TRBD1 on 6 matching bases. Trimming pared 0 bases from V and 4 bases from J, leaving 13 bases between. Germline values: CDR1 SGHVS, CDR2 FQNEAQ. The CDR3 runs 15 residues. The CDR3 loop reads CASSLAQGRGYEQYF. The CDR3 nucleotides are TGTGCCAGCAGCTTAGCGCAGGGCAGGGGATACGAGCAGTACTTC. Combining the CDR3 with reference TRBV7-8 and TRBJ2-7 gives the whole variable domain GAGVSQSPRYKVAKRGQDVALRCDPISGHVSLFWYQQALGQGPEFLTYFQNEAQLDKSGLPSDRFFAERPEGSVSTLKIQRTQQEDSAVYLCASSLAQGRGYEQYFGPGTRLTVT.

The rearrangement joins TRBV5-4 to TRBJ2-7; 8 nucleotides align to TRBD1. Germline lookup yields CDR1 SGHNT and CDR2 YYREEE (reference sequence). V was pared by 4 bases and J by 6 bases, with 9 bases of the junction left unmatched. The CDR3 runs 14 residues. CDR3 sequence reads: CASSPLTGAGEQYF. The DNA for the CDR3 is TGTGCCAGCAGCCCGCTGACAGGGGCTGGCGAGCAGTACTTC.

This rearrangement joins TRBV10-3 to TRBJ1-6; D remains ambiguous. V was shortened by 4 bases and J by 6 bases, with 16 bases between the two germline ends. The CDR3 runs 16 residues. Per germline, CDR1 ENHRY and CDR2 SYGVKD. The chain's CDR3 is CAISALSGQVNSPLHF. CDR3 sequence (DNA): TGTGCCATCAGTGCCCTTAGTGGGCAGGTTAATTCACCCCTCCACTTT.

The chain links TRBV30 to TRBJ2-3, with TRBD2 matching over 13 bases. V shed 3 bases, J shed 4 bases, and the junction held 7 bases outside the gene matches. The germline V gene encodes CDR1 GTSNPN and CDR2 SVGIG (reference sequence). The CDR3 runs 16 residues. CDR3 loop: CAWRAGLAGAADTQYF. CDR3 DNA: TGTGCCTGGAGAGCAGGACTAGCGGGAGCCGCAGATACGCAGTATTTT.

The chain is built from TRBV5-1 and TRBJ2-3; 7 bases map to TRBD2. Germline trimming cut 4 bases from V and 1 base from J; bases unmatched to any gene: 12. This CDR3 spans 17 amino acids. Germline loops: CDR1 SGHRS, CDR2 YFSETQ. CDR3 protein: CASSPTPRAGGTDTQYF. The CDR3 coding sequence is TGCGCCAGCAGCCCGACCCCCCGGGCGGGAGGCACAGATACGCAGTATTTT. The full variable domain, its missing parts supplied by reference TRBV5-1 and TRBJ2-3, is KAGVTQTPRYLIKTRGQQVTLSCSPISGHRSVSWYQQTPGQGLQFLFEYFSETQRNKGNFPGRFSGRQFSNSRSEMNVSTLELGDSALYLCASSPTPRAGGTDTQYFGPGTRLTVL.

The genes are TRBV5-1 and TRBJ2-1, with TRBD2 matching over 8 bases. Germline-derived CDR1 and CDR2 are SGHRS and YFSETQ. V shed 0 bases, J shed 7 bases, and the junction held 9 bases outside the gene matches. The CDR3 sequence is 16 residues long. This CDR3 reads CASSLVVAGGKNEQFF. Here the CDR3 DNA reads TGCGCCAGCAGCTTGGTAGTTGCGGGAGGAAAAAATGAGCAGTTCTTC.